This T cell receptor (beta chain) was recorded in a study of T cell repertoires in cytomegalovirus infection. Turning to the study itself: Evidence of both CMV infection and a matching HLA type came from public TCR beta signatures.

TCRdb processed the reads anew with MiXCR; each CDR3 protein has one entry. The table has about 130,000 distinct CDR3 sequences, roughly a quarter seen once. About this clonotype itself: Its antigen is as yet unknown.

The clonotype comes from a human donor in good health (CMV status not recorded). Some clones in this sample may be carry-over from other donors' samples. Sequenced sample: PBMCs, sequenced either directly or after in vitro stimulation (not recorded which).

The DNA for the CDR3 is TGTGCCAGCAGGAATCGGGGCACAGATACGCAGTATTTT. This gives the protein CASRNRGTDTQYF. This chain joins TRBV6-2 or TRBV6-3 and TRBJ2-3, with D unresolved. CDR1 and CDR2 (germline): MNHEY, SVGEGT. The CDR3 covers 13 residues. Trimming took 6 bases from V and 1 from J, leaving 8 bases between them.